This T cell receptor (beta chain) was sequenced in a study of CD8+ T cells in alopecia areata. Study at large: It was 6 to 18 months of tofacitinib, and then there were 6 months off drug.

Sequencing relied on a cDNA template that was reverse transcribed from extracted RNA. Sequencing used immunoSEQ multiplex PCR; TCRdb keeps in-frame clones, though not all of them. The sample has over 250,000 clones, roughly 60% seen once. Treatment reported: oral pan-JAK inhibitor, 5-10 mg twice daily. Peripheral blood samples and lesional scalp punch biopsies were obtained from alopecia areata patients. This CDR3 has 17 amino acids. The germline V gene encodes CDR1 SGHVS and CDR2 FNYEAQ. Trimming cost V 5 bases and J 0 bases; bases outside gene matches: 5. Source: CD4+ T cells sorted from blood, taken at week 52, from a patient treated with tofacitinib. This chain connects TRBV7-6 to TRBJ2-7; TRBD2 agrees at 15 bases. The TCR originated in a human donor with alopecia areata. The DNA for the CDR3 is TGTGCCAGCAGCCCCGGGACTAGCGGGGGGATCTCCTACGAGCAGTACTTC. Encoded protein: CASSPGTSGGISYEQYF.